This T cell receptor (beta chain) comes out of a study of spatial heterogeneity in lung cancer. Study background: The count of detected beta-chain sequences consistently exceeded that of alpha-chain sequences. Bulk RNA-seq from matched material yielded a T cell module score that correlated strongly with TCR transcript counts in tumor regions. Study findings and constraints: Tumor mutation counts were tracked by expanded intratumoral alpha and beta TCR counts.

TCRdb recomputed calls from the 5' RACE reads with MiXCR, one row per CDR3 protein. The sample lists around 100,000 distinct CDR3 sequences, approximately 4% seen once, with 21% in the top ten. Time point in this sample: sample taken at primary tumor resection. Whole RNA obtained from tumor, nontumor lung or frozen PBMC underwent sequencing without sorting. This clonotype showed up many times. Its antigen remains unidentified. The TCR sequence derives from a male donor with early-stage non-small cell lung cancer. This sample comprised lung tumor tissue, obtained at surgery.

CDR3 region: CASSRQGADTQYF. CDR3 DNA: TGTGCCAGCAGCCGACAGGGGGCAGATACGCAGTATTTT. The chain couples TRBV5-4 to TRBJ2-3; 9 nucleotides agree with TRBD1. CDR3 length: 13 amino acids. Germline trimming cut 4 bases from V and 4 bases from J; bases unmatched to any gene: 1. The germline CDR1 and CDR2 sequences are SGHNT and YYREEE (reference sequence).